The rows below give T cell receptor beta chains drawn from one sample of a study of shared clonotypes between healthy human individuals. Profiling relied on immunoSEQ multiplex PCR, and the TCRdb table lists in-frame clones only, not all of them. The sample consists of approximately 2,000,000 clones, about nine tenths of them appearing once. Sequencing was carried out using naive CD4+ T cells from PBMCs. These TCRs come from a man younger than 35 in good health. Some clones in this sample may be carry-over from other donors' samples. Each CDR3 is given with its conserved first and last residue. The D gene is left open where the match is weak. Clone size is not always given. Where it is, it says once, few, many or a class for expanded clones.

J gene: TRBJ2-5
clone size: -
V gene: TRBV9
D gene: -
CDR3 protein: CASSPLGGSETQYF
CDR3 DNA: TGTGCCAGCAGCCCTCTCGGGGGATCGGAGACCCAGTACTTC

J gene: TRBJ2-1
clone size: -
V gene: TRBV19
D gene: -
CDR3 protein: CASSIARESSYNEQFF
CDR3 DNA: TGTGCCAGTAGTATAGCCCGGGAATCCTCCTACAATGAGCAGTTCTTC

J gene: TRBJ2-3
clone size: -
V gene: TRBV6-4
D gene: TRBD1
CDR3 protein: CASSDRGLQDTQYF
CDR3 DNA: TGTGCCAGCAGCGACAGGGGGCTTCAGGATACGCAGTATTTT

J gene: TRBJ2-7
clone size: -
V gene: TRBV18
D gene: TRBD1
CDR3 protein: CASSPETGVGEQYF
CDR3 DNA: TGTGCCAGCTCACCAGAGACAGGGGTGGGCGAGCAGTACTTC

J gene: TRBJ2-1
clone size: once
V gene: TRBV14
D gene: -
CDR3 protein: CASSQETGPFGWFF
CDR3 DNA: TGTGCCAGCAGCCAAGAAACGGGGCCTTTCGGATGGTTCTTC

J gene: TRBJ2-7
clone size: -
V gene: TRBV5-1
D gene: -
CDR3 protein: CASSEPGRLEGEQYF
CDR3 DNA: TGCGCCAGCAGCGAACCCGGCCGGCTGGAGGGCGAGCAGTACTTC

J gene: TRBJ2-1
clone size: -
V gene: TRBV4-2
D gene: TRBD2
CDR3 protein: CASSQTLATYNEQFF
CDR3 DNA: TGTGCCAGCAGCCAAACACTAGCGACCTACAATGAGCAGTTCTTC

J gene: TRBJ1-2
clone size: -
V gene: TRBV6-6
D gene: -
CDR3 protein: CASSYSATFNYGYTF
CDR3 DNA: TGTGCCAGCAGTTACTCAGCCACCTTTAACTATGGCTACACCTTC

J gene: TRBJ2-1
clone size: -
V gene: TRBV25-1
D gene: TRBD2
CDR3 protein: CASSASSGLDSSYNEQFF
CDR3 DNA: TGTGCCAGCAGTGCGAGTAGCGGGTTGGATAGCTCCTACAATGAGCAGTTCTTC

J gene: TRBJ1-5
clone size: -
V gene: TRBV19
D gene: -
CDR3 protein: CASSLTGTGHQPQHF
CDR3 DNA: TGTGCCAGTAGTCTCACAGGGACGGGGCATCAGCCCCAGCATTTT

J gene: TRBJ2-1
clone size: -
V gene: TRBV10-3
D gene: TRBD2
CDR3 protein: CAISESQGSGSNEQFF
CDR3 DNA: TGTGCCATCAGTGAGTCGCAAGGTAGCGGGAGCAATGAGCAGTTCTTC

J gene: TRBJ1-3
clone size: -
V gene: TRBV7-8
D gene: -
CDR3 protein: CASRRDWGGNTIYF
CDR3 DNA: TGTGCCAGCAGACGGGACTGGGGTGGAAACACCATATATTTT

J gene: TRBJ2-5
clone size: -
V gene: TRBV7-3
D gene: TRBD2
CDR3 protein: CASSIPRTSGSGGETQYF
CDR3 DNA: TGTGCCAGCAGCATCCCCAGGACTAGCGGGAGTGGAGGAGAGACCCAGTACTTC

J gene: TRBJ2-5
clone size: -
V gene: TRBV5-6
D gene: -
CDR3 protein: CASSLGLTRGEETQYF
CDR3 DNA: TGTGCCAGCAGCTTGGGGTTGACCAGGGGGGAGGAGACCCAGTACTTC

J gene: TRBJ2-3
clone size: -
V gene: TRBV5-6
D gene: -
CDR3 protein: CASSWRVKVEPDTQYF
CDR3 DNA: TGTGCCAGCAGCTGGAGGGTAAAGGTTGAGCCAGATACGCAGTATTTT

J gene: TRBJ2-2
clone size: -
V gene: TRBV29-1
D gene: TRBD2
CDR3 protein: CSAVAGANTGELFF
CDR3 DNA: TGCAGCGCCGTAGCGGGTGCGAACACCGGGGAGCTGTTTTTT

J gene: TRBJ2-7
clone size: -
V gene: TRBV29-1
D gene: -
CDR3 protein: CSVEWGREQYF
CDR3 DNA: TGCAGCGTTGAATGGGGGAGGGAGCAGTACTTC

J gene: TRBJ2-1
clone size: once
V gene: TRBV11-2
D gene: -
CDR3 protein: CASSPLTGREFFEQFF
CDR3 DNA: TGTGCCAGCAGCCCTCTGACAGGCAGAGAGTTCTTTGAGCAGTTCTTC

J gene: TRBJ1-1
clone size: -
V gene: TRBV7-2
D gene: -
CDR3 protein: CASSPDGQLNTEAFF
CDR3 DNA: TGTGCCAGCAGCCCAGACGGACAGTTGAACACTGAAGCTTTCTTT

J gene: TRBJ1-1
clone size: -
V gene: TRBV29-1
D gene: -
CDR3 protein: CSAPWATEAFF
CDR3 DNA: TGCAGCGCTCCTTGGGCCACTGAAGCTTTCTTT

J gene: TRBJ2-1
clone size: once
V gene: TRBV23-1
D gene: -
CDR3 protein: CARRYNEQFF
CDR3 DNA: TGCGCCAGACGGTACAATGAGCAGTTCTTC